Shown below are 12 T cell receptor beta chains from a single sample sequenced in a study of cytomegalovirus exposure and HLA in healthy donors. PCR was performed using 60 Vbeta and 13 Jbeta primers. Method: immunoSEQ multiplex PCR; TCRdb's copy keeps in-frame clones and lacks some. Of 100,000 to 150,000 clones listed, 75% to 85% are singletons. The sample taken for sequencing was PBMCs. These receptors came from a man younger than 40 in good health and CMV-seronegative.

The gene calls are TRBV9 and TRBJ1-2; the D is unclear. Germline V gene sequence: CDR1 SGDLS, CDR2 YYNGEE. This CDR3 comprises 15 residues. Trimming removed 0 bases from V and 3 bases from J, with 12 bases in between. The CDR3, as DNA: TGTGCCAGCAGCGTAGAGGGAGGTGGGTACTATGGCTACACCTTC. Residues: CASSVEGGGYYGYTF. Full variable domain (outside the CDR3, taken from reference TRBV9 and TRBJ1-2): DSGVTQTPKHLITATGQRVTLRCSPRSGDLSVYWYQQSLDQGLQFLIQYYNGEERAKGNILERFSAQQFPDLHSELNLSSLELGDSALYFCASSVEGGGYYGYTFGSGTRLTVV.

Written as DNA, the CDR3 is TGTGCCAGTAGTATAACGACACGCAGGGGTGAGGTACTGTACTTC. Protein sequence: CASSITTRRGEVLYF. This chain uses TRBV19 with TRBJ2-7; D may be TRBD1 (6 bases). This CDR3 comprises 15 residues. The germline V and J ends were trimmed by 2 bases and 12 bases, with 23 bases remaining between them. Germline lookup yields CDR1 LNHDA and CDR2 SQIVND (reference sequence).

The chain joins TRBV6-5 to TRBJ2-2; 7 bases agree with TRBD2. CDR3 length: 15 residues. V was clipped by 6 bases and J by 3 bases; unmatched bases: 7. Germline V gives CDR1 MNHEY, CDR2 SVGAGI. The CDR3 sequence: CASRRGGSDTGELFF. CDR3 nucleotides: TGTGCCAGCAGGAGGGGCGGGAGTGACACCGGGGAGCTGTTTTTT.

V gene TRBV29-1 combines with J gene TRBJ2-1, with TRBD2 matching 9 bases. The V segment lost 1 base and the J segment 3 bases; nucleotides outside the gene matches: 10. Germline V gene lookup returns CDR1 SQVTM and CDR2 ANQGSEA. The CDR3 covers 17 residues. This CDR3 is CSVEGLGAGGLYNEQFF. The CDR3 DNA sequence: TGCAGCGTTGAAGGTTTGGGAGCGGGAGGCCTCTACAATGAGCAGTTCTTC.

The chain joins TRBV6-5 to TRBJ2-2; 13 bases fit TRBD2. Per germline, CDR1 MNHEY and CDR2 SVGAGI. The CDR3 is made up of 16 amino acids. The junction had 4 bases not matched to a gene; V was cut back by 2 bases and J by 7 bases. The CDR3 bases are TGTGCCAGCAGTTACATGACTAGCGGGAGGTTCGGGGAGCTGTTTTTT. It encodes CASSYMTSGRFGELFF.

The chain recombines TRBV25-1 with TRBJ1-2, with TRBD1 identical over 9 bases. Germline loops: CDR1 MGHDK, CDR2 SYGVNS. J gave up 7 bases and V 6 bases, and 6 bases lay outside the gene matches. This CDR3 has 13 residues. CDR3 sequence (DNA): TGTGCCAGCAGCGACCGGGACAGGGCTGGCTACACCTTC. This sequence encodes CASSDRDRAGYTF.

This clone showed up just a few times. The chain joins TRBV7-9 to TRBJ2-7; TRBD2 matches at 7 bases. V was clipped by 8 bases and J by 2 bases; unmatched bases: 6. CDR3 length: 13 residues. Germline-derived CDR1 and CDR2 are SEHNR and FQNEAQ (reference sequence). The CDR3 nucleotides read TGTGCCAGCGCCGCGGGGGTTGCCTACGAGCAGTACTTC. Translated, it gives CASAAGVAYEQYF.

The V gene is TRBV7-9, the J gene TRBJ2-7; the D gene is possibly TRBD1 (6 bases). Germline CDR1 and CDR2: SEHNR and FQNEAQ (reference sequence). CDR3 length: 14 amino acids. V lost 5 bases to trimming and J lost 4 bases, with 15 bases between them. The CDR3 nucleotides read TGTGCCAGCAGCACCGGGACACCTACTTACGAGCAGTACTTC. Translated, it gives CASSTGTPTYEQYF.

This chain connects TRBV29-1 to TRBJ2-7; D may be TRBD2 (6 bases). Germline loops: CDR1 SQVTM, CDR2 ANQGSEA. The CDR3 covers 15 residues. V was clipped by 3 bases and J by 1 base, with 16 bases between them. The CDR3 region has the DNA TGCAGCGTTGAGGGTTTCCGCGGGAAGTCCTACGAGCAGTACTTC. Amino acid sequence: CSVEGFRGKSYEQYF.

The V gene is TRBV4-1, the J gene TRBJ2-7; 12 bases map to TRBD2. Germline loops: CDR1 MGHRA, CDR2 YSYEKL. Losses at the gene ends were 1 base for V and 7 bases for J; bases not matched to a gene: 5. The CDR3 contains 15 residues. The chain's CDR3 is CASSQGLAGAGEQYF. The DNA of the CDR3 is TGCGCCAGCAGCCAAGGACTAGCGGGGGCGGGGGAGCAGTACTTC.

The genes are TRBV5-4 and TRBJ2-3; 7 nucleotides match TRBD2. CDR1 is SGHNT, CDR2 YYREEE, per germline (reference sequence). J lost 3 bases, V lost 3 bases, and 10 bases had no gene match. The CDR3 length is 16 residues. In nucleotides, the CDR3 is TGTGCCAGCAGCTCCTATGTGGGGGGGAGAACAGATACGCAGTATTTT. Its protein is CASSSYVGGRTDTQYF. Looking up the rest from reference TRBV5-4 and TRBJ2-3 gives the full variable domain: ETGVTQSPTHLIKTRGQQVTLRCSSQSGHNTVSWYQQALGQGPQFIFQYYREEENGRGNFPPRFSGLQFPNYSSELNVNALELDDSALYLCASSSYVGGRTDTQYFGPGTRLTVL.

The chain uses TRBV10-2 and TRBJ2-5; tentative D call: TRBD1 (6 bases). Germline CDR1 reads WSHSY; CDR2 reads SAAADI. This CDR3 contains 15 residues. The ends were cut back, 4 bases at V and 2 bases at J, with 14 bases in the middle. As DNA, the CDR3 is TGCGCCAGCAGTGGGGCGAAACAGGGTCAAGAGACCCAGTACTTC. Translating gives CASSGAKQGQETQYF.